This TCR beta chain was sequenced in a study of T cell responses to AZD1222 COVID-19 vaccine. Repertoires were generated with immunoSEQ multiplex PCR, while TCRdb's copy carries only in-frame clones and drops some. The table records 150,000 or so clones, approximately 90% of them present only once. This clone is a singleton in its sample. CDR1 is LGHDT, CDR2 YNNKEL, per germline (reference sequence). V shed 6 bases, J shed 2 bases, and the junction held 10 bases outside the gene matches. CDR3 size: 17 residues. The sequenced sample was peripheral blood, obtained 28 days after the second AZD1222 dose. The TCR comes from an adult who received the AZD1222 COVID-19 vaccine. This sequence joins TRBV3-1 (or the pseudogene TRBV3-2) and TRBJ2-1, with 10 bases identical to TRBD2. The CDR3 DNA follows: TGTGCCAGCAGTTTAGGAGGACTAGCGGAGCCCTACAATGAGCAGTTCTTC. Amino acids: CASSLGGLAEPYNEQFF.